This entry features one TCR beta chain sequence. Its matching antigen is unknown. Sample barcodes were added at both library ends during cDNA synthesis. TCRdb recomputed calls from the 5' RACE reads with MiXCR, one row per CDR3 protein. The sample lists 300,000 to 450,000 distinct CDR3 sequences, roughly 30% occurring once. These data originate in a study of identical twins' blood T cells. Across the whole study: Roughly 12 libraries, six alpha and six beta, gave about 50 million reads.

Study-wide results and limits: Top TCRbeta clonotypes were shared more with twin than unrelated donors. Shared environment remains a possible cause of twin similarity.

The source material was PBMCs. The clonotype was recovered from a woman aged 18-49 years in good health.

In DNA, the CDR3 is TGCAGTGCTAGACCCTCCGGGACAGAAGCTACCGGGGAGCTGTTTTTT. This encodes CSARPSGTEATGELFF. The rearrangement joins TRBV20-1 to TRBJ2-2; TRBD1 agrees at 7 bases. Trimming at V came to 2 bases and at J to 5 bases, leaving 11 bases not matched to a gene. Germline V gives CDR1 DFQATT, CDR2 SNEGSKA (reference sequence). The CDR3 is made up of 16 amino acids.